The following is a TCR beta chain sequence with its context. These data come from a study of blood T cells in healthy people across ages. The second PCR ran about 6 to 11 cycles with a sample-barcoded 5' primer and J-beta primers. TCRdb recomputed calls from the 5' RACE reads with MiXCR, one row per CDR3 protein. The table shows around 700,000 distinct CDR3 sequences, with roughly 25% occurring only once. The CDR3 contains 16 residues. Trimming left V 2 bases short and J 2 bases short, with 14 bases between. The data were also submitted as part of a second study, on T cells of mothers and their children. That source adds: Mothers gave over 8.5 million TCR beta CDR3 reads each, and children about 3 million each.

The sequencing input was blood. This receptor was identified in a boy between 10 and 17 years old in good health. This chain links TRBV12-3 or TRBV12-4 with TRBJ2-3, with D perhaps TRBD2 (5 bases). The CDR3 coding sequence is TGTGCCAGCAGTTTAAACGGACTTCCCCCCACAGATACGCAGTATTTT. Translating gives CASSLNGLPPTDTQYF.